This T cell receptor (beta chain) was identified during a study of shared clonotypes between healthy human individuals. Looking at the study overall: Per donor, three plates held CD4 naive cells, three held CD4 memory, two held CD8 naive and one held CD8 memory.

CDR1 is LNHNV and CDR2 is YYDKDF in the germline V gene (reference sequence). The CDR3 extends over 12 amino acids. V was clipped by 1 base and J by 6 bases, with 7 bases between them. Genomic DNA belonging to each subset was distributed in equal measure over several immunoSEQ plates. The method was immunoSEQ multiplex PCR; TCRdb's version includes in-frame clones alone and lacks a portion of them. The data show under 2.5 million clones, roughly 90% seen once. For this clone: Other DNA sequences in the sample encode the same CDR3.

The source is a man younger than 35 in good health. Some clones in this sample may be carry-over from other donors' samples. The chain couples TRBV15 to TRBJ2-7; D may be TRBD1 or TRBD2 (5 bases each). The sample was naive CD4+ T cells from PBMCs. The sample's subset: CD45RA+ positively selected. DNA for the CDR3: TGTGCCACCAGCAGAGCGAGGGGCGAGCAGTACTTC. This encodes CATSRARGEQYF.